Below are 11 T cell receptor beta chains sequenced from a single sample in a study of CXCR3-negative and CXCR3-positive naive CD8 T cells. 5' RACE with UMI labels generated the TRB cDNA libraries. TCRdb processed the 5' RACE reads again and assigns one entry to each CDR3 protein, with no DNA. This specimen shows more than 7,500 distinct CDR3 sequences; the ten leading clones hold 2% to 2.5%. Sequenced material: naive CXCR3- CD8+ T cells from blood. Described subset: CD45RO-CCR7+CD27+CD95- naive CD8+ T cells lacking CXCR3 (TNR3-). The receptors shown here come from a human donor in good health. Some clones in this sample may be carry-over from other donors' samples.

This chain uses TRBV12-3 or TRBV12-4 with TRBJ2-1; TCRdb outputs TRBD1, but without DNA this stays unchecked. The CDR3 has 12 residues. This chain's CDR3 is CASRVAGDAHFF.

The gene calls are TRBV6-5 and TRBJ1-1. CDR3 length: 14 residues. The germline V gene has CDR1 MNHEY and CDR2 SVGAGI. CDR3 amino acids: CASSYWTGSTEAFF.

V and J are TRBV29-1 and TRBJ1-2. This CDR3 comprises 14 residues. CDR1 is SQVTM, CDR2 ANQGSEA, per germline. The CDR3 loop is CSVERGGVTDGYTF. Looking up the rest from reference TRBV29-1 and TRBJ1-2 gives the full variable domain: SAVISQKPSRDICQRGTSLTIQCQVDSQVTMMFWYRQQPGQSLTLIATANQGSEATYESGFVIDKFPISRPNLTFSTLTVSNMSPEDSSIYLCSVERGGVTDGYTFGSGTRLTVV.

According to its frequency, this clonotype is large. V is TRBV6-2 or TRBV6-3 and J is TRBJ2-1; the TCRdb D gene call, TRBD1, has no DNA to confirm it. Germline V gene lookup returns CDR1 MNHEY and CDR2 SVGEGT. This CDR3 comprises 15 residues. The CDR3 sequence: CASSYWQGDNNEQFF.

CDR3 amino acids: CASSEEQTGELFF. The chain employs TRBV10-1 and TRBJ2-2. Germline V lookup: CDR1 WNHNN, CDR2 SYGVQD (reference sequence). The CDR3 is made up of 13 amino acids.

The V call is TRBV7-3, the J call TRBJ2-7; TCRdb's assignment of TRBD1 cannot be checked, as there is no DNA. CDR1 is SGHTA and CDR2 is FQGTGA in the germline V gene. This CDR3 comprises 15 residues. The CDR3 here is CASSYGAGSSYEQYF.

The CDR3 sequence: CASRPRTQLGGIEAFF. V is TRBV23-1 and J is TRBJ1-1. TRBV23-1 falls under the ORF class, with uncertain function. The CDR3 loop spans 16 amino acids.

This CDR3 is CSVELEDNSHGEQFF. This chain connects TRBV29-1 to TRBJ2-1; TCRdb selects TRBD1, and the lack of DNA leaves this call unchecked. CDR1 and CDR2 (germline): SQVTM, ANQGSEA. The CDR3 runs to 15 residues.

Its frequency marks this clonotype as medium-sized (0.01 to 0.1%). V and J are TRBV5-1 and TRBJ2-3; TCRdb reports TRBD1, a call that lacks DNA to check it against. The length of the CDR3 is 15 residues. Germline V CDR1 and CDR2: SGHRS, YFSETQ. This CDR3 reads CASSGGTVSTDTQYF. Full variable domain (rest looked up from reference TRBV5-1 and TRBJ2-3): KAGVTQTPRYLIKTRGQQVTLSCSPISGHRSVSWYQQTPGQGLQFLFEYFSETQRNKGNFPGRFSGRQFSNSRSEMNVSTLELGDSALYLCASSGGTVSTDTQYFGPGTRLTVL.

The V call is TRBV11-2, the J call TRBJ2-1. This CDR3 has 12 residues. Germline assignment: CDR1 SGHAT and CDR2 FQNNGV. The CDR3 loop is CASAGLPNEQFF.

Judged by frequency, this clonotype is medium-sized. The chain couples TRBV7-9 to TRBJ2-1; TCRdb's assignment of TRBD2 cannot be checked, as there is no DNA. CDR3 length: 17 residues. The V gene's germline CDR1 is SEHNR and CDR2 FQNEAQ (reference sequence). The CDR3 protein is CASSLGPGLAEYNEQFF.